The 15 T cell receptor beta chains presented below share a single source sample, sequenced in a study of OX40 agonist ivuxolimab in advanced cancers. Clones were sequenced by immunoSEQ multiplex PCR, and TCRdb holds only the in-frame ones, with some missing. The sample has just under 80,000 clones, 89% seen once. The specimen was CD4+ or CD8+ T cells sorted from blood, collected in a trial of the OX40 agonist ivuxolimab. The origin of the receptors is an adult with an advanced solid tumor such as melanoma, head and neck, liver or kidney cancer.

V is TRBV5-4 and J is TRBJ1-3, with 7 bases lining up with TRBD1. CDR1 is SGHNT and CDR2 is YYREEE in the germline V gene (reference sequence). V dropped 4 bases and J dropped 0; count of bases not matched to a gene: 10. The CDR3 has 17 residues. CDR3 loop: CASSQEGAASSGNTIYF. The CDR3 nucleotides read TGTGCCAGCAGCCAAGAGGGGGCAGCCTCCTCTGGAAACACCATATATTTT.

The chain joins TRBV6-4 to TRBJ1-1, with 7 bases fitting TRBD1. The CDR3 has 15 residues. V shed 0 bases, J shed 1 base, and the junction held 2 bases outside the gene matches. Germline V CDR1 and CDR2: MRHNA, SNTAGT. The CDR3 DNA sequence: TGTGCCAGCAGTGACTCGCACAGGGGGAACACTGAAGCTTTCTTT. It encodes CASSDSHRGNTEAFF.

The chain employs TRBV12-5 and TRBJ2-7; TRBD2 aligns across 10 bases. This CDR3 has 15 residues. V was clipped by 5 bases and J by 0 bases; unmatched bases: 4. CDR1 LGHNT and CDR2 FRNRAP come from the germline V gene. Here the CDR3 reads CASGALAGVSYEQYF. Written as DNA, the CDR3 is TGTGCTAGTGGTGCCCTAGCGGGAGTCTCCTACGAGCAGTACTTC.

The CDR3 here is CATSWGRLPNYGYTF. The CDR3 coding sequence is TGTGCCACCAGCTGGGGACGCCTACCTAACTATGGCTACACCTTC. The V gene is TRBV15, the J gene TRBJ1-2; D is perhaps TRBD1 (5 bases). The CDR3 is made up of 15 amino acids. Trimming shortened V by 5 bases and J by 0 bases, and 13 bases separated the two germline ends. Germline loops: CDR1 LNHNV, CDR2 YYDKDF (reference sequence).

The table lists this clone with a count of one. CDR3 in DNA: TGCGCCAGCAGCCAAGAGACGTTTACTAGTGGGGGTGGGTCCTACAATGAGCAGTTCTTC. Translation: CASSQETFTSGGGSYNEQFF. This chain joins TRBV4-3 and TRBJ2-1; D may correspond to TRBD1 or TRBD2 (5 bases each). Germline CDR1 is LGHNA and CDR2 is YSLEER. Trimming cost V 0 bases and J 1 base, with 22 bases left between them. The CDR3 is 20 residues long.

This chain connects TRBV5-1 to TRBJ2-7; weak D call: TRBD2 (6 bases). From germline, CDR1 is SGHRS and CDR2 YFSETQ. V was shortened by 0 bases and J by 2 bases, with 15 bases between the two germline ends. CDR3 size: 16 residues. CDR3 loop: CASSLVAGSAAYEQYF. The CDR3 DNA sequence: TGCGCCAGCAGCTTGGTCGCCGGGAGCGCTGCCTACGAGCAGTACTTC. Full variable domain (remainder filled in from reference TRBV5-1 and TRBJ2-7): KAGVTQTPRYLIKTRGQQVTLSCSPISGHRSVSWYQQTPGQGLQFLFEYFSETQRNKGNFPGRFSGRQFSNSRSEMNVSTLELGDSALYLCASSLVAGSAAYEQYFGPGTRLTVT.

The J gene is TRBJ1-2, the V gene TRBV13, with 7 positions matching TRBD1. The CDR3 runs 15 residues. Germline CDR1 reads PRHDT; CDR2 reads FYEKMQ (reference sequence). V lost 4 bases and J lost 4; bases outside the gene matches: 9. The CDR3 here is CASSSPGQKFYGYTF. The CDR3 region has the DNA TGTGCCAGCAGCTCCCCGGGACAGAAATTCTATGGCTACACCTTC.

J is TRBJ2-5 and V is TRBV27; 7 positions match TRBD2. From germline, CDR1 is MNHEY and CDR2 SMNVEV (reference sequence). CDR3 length equals 16 residues. After removal of 5 bases from V and 2 bases from J, the junction contained 11 bases not matched to a gene. The CDR3 nucleotides are TGTGCCAGCAGTCAAGGGGCGGGAGCGGGTCAAGAGACCCAGTACTTC. Its protein is CASSQGAGAGQETQYF.

The sample holds a few counts of this clone. This sequence joins TRBV10-3 and TRBJ2-7; D remains ambiguous. This CDR3 is built from 12 residues. Germline-derived CDR1 and CDR2 are ENHRY and SYGVKD. V lost 0 bases to trimming and J lost 4 bases, with 4 bases between them. The CDR3 region has the DNA TGTGCCATCAGTGAGTCGAGGTACGAGCAGTACTTC. Translated: CAISESRYEQYF.

The rearrangement joins TRBV4-2 to TRBJ1-5; D gene ambiguous. The germline V gene has CDR1 LGHNA and CDR2 YNFKEQ. V was cut by 2 bases and J by 2 bases, with 19 bases left in between. The CDR3 totals 18 residues. The CDR3 DNA is TGTGCCAGCAGCCAATTTGGCACGAAAGGTATGGGCAATCAGCCCCAGCATTTT. Encoded protein: CASSQFGTKGMGNQPQHF.

The rearrangement joins TRBV7-2 to TRBJ2-1; D is possibly TRBD2 (6 bases). Germline V gives CDR1 SGHTA, CDR2 FQGNSA. The V end was cut by 1 base, the J end by 8 bases, with 15 bases between. This CDR3 has 15 residues. The CDR3 loop is CASSLEGGRMDEQFF. The CDR3 coding sequence is TGTGCCAGCAGCTTAGAGGGAGGAAGAATGGATGAGCAGTTCTTC.

The chain carries TRBV5-1 and TRBJ1-1; D is undetermined. Germline-derived CDR1 and CDR2 are SGHRS and YFSETQ. The CDR3 is 14 residues long. Deletions cut 3 bases from V and 0 bases from J, with 9 bases between. Here the CDR3 DNA reads TGCGCCAGCAGCTCGACAACCATGAACACTGAAGCTTTCTTT. Residues: CASSSTTMNTEAFF.

This chain joins TRBV5-1 and TRBJ2-5; D might be TRBD2 (6 bases). Trimming took off 4 bases at V and 6 bases at J, with 16 bases between the two ends. In germline, CDR1 is SGHRS, CDR2 YFSETQ. The CDR3 covers 14 residues. The CDR3 sequence: CASSGGTVQQTQYF. The CDR3 region has the DNA TGCGCCAGCAGCGGGGGGACTGTCCAGCAGACCCAGTACTTC. Using reference TRBV5-1 and TRBJ2-5 for the parts outside the CDR3, the full variable domain is KAGVTQTPRYLIKTRGQQVTLSCSPISGHRSVSWYQQTPGQGLQFLFEYFSETQRNKGNFPGRFSGRQFSNSRSEMNVSTLELGDSALYLCASSGGTVQQTQYFGPGTRLLVL.

The chain couples TRBV5-1 to TRBJ2-1; tentatively, D is TRBD1 (6 bases). CDR3 length: 15 residues. Germline CDR1 SGHRS, CDR2 YFSETQ. The V end lost 4 bases, the J end lost 4 bases, and 15 bases lay between the germline ends. As DNA, the CDR3 is TGCGCCAGCAGCGAAGACGACAGGCGATACAATGAGCAGTTCTTC. Amino acids: CASSEDDRRYNEQFF.

This clone appeared a single time. The J gene is TRBJ2-7, the V gene TRBV7-2, with 10 bases aligning to TRBD2. This CDR3 is 14 amino acids long. Germline loops: CDR1 SGHTA, CDR2 FQGNSA. J lost 4 bases, V lost 5 bases, and 5 bases had no gene match. The CDR3 loop reads CASSQGLAQYEQYF. Here the CDR3 DNA reads TGTGCCAGCAGCCAGGGACTAGCGCAATACGAGCAGTACTTC.